The 2 T cell receptor beta chains listed next were all sequenced from one sample in a study of spatial heterogeneity in lung cancer. The antigens of these receptors remain unknown. Overall study results and limits: Tumors with more nonsynonymous mutations had more expanded intratumoral alpha and beta TCRs.

The time point denotes: sample taken at primary tumor resection. TCRdb analysed the 5' RACE reads with MiXCR anew, one entry per CDR3 protein. The sample lists over 1,500 distinct CDR3 sequences, roughly 5.6% occurring once. The sequenced sample was lung tumor tissue, obtained at surgery. The receptors derive from a male donor with early-stage non-small cell lung cancer.

By proportion, this clonotype is large. This chain connects TRBV7-2 to TRBJ2-2, with a tentative D call TRBD2 (6 bases). V shed 0 bases and J shed 4 bases, with 12 bases lying between them. Germline V gives CDR1 SGHTA, CDR2 FQGNSA. This CDR3 is built from 16 residues. The DNA of the CDR3 is TGTGCCAGCAGCTTAGCGGGACTGAGCCCCACCGGGGAGCTGTTTTTT. It encodes CASSLAGLSPTGELFF.

This clonotype is termed large. The V call is TRBV11-2, the J call TRBJ2-2; 8 bases map to TRBD2. Germline lookup yields CDR1 SGHAT and CDR2 FQNNGV. The length of the CDR3 is 15 residues. The ends lost 6 bases at V and 2 bases at J; junction bases unmatched: 5. The CDR3 DNA reads as TGTGCCAGCAGAGGCGGGGGGACTAACACCGGGGAGCTGTTTTTT. Amino acids: CASRGGGTNTGELFF.